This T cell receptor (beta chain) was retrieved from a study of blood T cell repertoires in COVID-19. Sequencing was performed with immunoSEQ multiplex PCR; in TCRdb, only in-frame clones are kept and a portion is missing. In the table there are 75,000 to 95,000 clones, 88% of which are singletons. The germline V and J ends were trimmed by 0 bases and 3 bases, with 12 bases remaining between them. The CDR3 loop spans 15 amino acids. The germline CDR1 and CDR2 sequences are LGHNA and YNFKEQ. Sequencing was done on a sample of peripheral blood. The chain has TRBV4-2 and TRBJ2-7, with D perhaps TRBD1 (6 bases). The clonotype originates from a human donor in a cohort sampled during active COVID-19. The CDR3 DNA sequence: TGTGCCAGCAGCCAAGATGGCAGCAGGGGCTACGAGCAGTACTTC. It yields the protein CASSQDGSRGYEQYF.